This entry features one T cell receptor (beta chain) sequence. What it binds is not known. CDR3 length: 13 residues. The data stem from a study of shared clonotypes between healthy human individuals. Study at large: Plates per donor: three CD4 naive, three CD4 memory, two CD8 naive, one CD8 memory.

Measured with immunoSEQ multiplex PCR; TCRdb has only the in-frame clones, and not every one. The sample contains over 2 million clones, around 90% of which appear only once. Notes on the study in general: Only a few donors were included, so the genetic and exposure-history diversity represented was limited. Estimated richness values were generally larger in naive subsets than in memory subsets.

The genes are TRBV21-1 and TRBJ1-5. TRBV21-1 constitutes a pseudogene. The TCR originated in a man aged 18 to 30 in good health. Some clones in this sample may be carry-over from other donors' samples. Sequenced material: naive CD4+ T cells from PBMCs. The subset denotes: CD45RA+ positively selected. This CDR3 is CARRPNRNQPQHF. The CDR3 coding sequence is TGTGCCAGGCGCCCTAACCGAAATCAGCCCCAGCATTTT.